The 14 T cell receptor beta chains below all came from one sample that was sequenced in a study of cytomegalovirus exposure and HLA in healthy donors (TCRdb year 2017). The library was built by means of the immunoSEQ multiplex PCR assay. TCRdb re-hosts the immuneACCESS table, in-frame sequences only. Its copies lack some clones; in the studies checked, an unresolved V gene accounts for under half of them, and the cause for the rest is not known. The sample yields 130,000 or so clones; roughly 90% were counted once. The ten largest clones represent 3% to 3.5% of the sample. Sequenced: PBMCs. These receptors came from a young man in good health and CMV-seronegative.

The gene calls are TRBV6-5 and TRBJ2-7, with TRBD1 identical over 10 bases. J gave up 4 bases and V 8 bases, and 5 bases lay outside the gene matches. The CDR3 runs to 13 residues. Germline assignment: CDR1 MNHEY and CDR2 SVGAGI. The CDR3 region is CASSTGGGYEQYF. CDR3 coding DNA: TGTGCCAGCTCGACAGGGGGCGGTTACGAGCAGTACTTC.

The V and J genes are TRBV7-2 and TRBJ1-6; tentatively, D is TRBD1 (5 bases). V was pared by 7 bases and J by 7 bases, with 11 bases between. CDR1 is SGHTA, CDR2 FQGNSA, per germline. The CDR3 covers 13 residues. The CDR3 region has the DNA TGTGCCAGCAAACGGGGGGACAATTCACCCCTCCACTTT. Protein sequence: CASKRGDNSPLHF.

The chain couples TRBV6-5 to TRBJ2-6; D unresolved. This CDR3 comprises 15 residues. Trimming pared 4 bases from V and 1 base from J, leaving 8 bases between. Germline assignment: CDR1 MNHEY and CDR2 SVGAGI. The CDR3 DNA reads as TGTGCCAGCAGTTTGACACTTTCTGGGGCCAACGTCCTGACTTTC. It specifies CASSLTLSGANVLTF.

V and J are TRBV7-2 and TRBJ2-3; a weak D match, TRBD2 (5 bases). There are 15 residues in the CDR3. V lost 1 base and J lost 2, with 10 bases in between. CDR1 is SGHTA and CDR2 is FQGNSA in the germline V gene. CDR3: CASSLEDSYTDTQYF. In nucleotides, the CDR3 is TGTGCCAGCAGCTTAGAGGACTCATACACAGATACGCAGTATTTT.

The CDR3 region has the DNA TGTGCCAGCAGCTGGGACAGATTGAACACTGAAGCTTTCTTT. This gives the protein CASSWDRLNTEAFF. The chain joins TRBV6-5 to TRBJ1-1; 7 positions match TRBD1. The V gene's germline CDR1 is MNHEY and CDR2 SVGAGI. V shed 6 bases and J 0 bases; nucleotides not matched to a gene: 4. CDR3 length: 14 residues.

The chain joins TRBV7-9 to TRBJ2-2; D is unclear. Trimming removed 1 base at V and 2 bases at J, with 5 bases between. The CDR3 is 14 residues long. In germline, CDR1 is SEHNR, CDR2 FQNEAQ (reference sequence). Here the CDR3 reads CASSLVVNTGELFF. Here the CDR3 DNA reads TGTGCCAGCAGCTTAGTAGTTAACACCGGGGAGCTGTTTTTT.

The CDR3 reads CASSRQGNGDTEAFF. Here the CDR3 DNA reads TGTGCCAGCAGTCGACAGGGCAATGGCGACACTGAAGCTTTCTTT. The chain employs TRBV6-5 and TRBJ1-1; 7 bases are shared with TRBD1. Per the germline V gene, CDR1 is MNHEY and CDR2 is SVGAGI. The ends lost 5 bases at V and 3 bases at J; junction bases unmatched: 9. The CDR3 has 15 amino acids.

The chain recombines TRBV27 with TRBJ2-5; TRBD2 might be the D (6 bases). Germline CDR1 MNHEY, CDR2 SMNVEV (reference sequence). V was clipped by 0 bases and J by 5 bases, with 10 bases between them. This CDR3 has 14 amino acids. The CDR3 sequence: CASSLSPGGETQYF. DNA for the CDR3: TGTGCCAGCAGTTTATCTCCTGGGGGGGAGACCCAGTACTTC.

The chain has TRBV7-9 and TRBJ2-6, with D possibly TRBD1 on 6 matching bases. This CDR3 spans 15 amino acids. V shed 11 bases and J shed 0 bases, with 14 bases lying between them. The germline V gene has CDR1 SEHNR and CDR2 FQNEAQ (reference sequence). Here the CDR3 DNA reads TGTGCCGACGGGACATGGGACTCTGGGGCCAACGTCCTGACTTTC. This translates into CADGTWDSGANVLTF.

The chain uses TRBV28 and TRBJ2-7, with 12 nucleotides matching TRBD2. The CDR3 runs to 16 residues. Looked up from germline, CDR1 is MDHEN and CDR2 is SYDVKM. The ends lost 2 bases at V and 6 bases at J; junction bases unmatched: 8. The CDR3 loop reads CASSLVFGTSGFEQYF. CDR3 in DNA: TGTGCCAGCAGTTTAGTGTTCGGGACTAGCGGGTTCGAGCAGTACTTC. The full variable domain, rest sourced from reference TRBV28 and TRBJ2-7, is DVKVTQSSRYLVKRTGEKVFLECVQDMDHENMFWYRQDPGLGLRLIYFSYDVKMKEKGDIPEGYSVSREKKERFSLILESASTNQTSMYLCASSLVFGTSGFEQYFGPGTRLTVT.

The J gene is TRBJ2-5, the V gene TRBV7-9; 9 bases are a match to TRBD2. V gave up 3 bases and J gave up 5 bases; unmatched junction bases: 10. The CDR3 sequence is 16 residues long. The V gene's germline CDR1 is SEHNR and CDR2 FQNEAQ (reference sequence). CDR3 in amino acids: CASSFGAGGSGETQYF. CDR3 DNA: TGTGCCAGCAGCTTTGGTGCGGGGGGGTCTGGGGAGACCCAGTACTTC. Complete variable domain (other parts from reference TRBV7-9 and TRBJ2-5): DTGVSQNPRHKITKRGQNVTFRCDPISEHNRLYWYRQTLGQGPEFLTYFQNEAQLEKSRLLSDRFSAERPKGSFSTLEIQRTEQGDSAMYLCASSFGAGGSGETQYFGPGTRLLVL.

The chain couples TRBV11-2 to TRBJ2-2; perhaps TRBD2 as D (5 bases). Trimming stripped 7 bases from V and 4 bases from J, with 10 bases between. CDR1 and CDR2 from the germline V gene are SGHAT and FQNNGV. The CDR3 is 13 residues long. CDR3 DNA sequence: TGTGCCAGCAAAGAGGGAAGCACCGGGGAGCTGTTTTTT. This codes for CASKEGSTGELFF.

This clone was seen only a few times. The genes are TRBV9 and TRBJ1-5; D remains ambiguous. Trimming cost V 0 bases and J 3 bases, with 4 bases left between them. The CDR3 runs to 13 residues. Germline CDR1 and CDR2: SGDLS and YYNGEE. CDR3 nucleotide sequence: TGTGCCAGCAGCGTAGGGCACAATCAGCCCCAGCATTTT. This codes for CASSVGHNQPQHF.

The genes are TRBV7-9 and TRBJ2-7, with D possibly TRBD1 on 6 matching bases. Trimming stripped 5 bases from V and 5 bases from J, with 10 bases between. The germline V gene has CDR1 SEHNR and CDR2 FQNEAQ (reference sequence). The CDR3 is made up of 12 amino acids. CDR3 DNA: TGTGCCAGCAGCAAGGACAGTAACGAGCAGTACTTC. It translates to CASSKDSNEQYF.